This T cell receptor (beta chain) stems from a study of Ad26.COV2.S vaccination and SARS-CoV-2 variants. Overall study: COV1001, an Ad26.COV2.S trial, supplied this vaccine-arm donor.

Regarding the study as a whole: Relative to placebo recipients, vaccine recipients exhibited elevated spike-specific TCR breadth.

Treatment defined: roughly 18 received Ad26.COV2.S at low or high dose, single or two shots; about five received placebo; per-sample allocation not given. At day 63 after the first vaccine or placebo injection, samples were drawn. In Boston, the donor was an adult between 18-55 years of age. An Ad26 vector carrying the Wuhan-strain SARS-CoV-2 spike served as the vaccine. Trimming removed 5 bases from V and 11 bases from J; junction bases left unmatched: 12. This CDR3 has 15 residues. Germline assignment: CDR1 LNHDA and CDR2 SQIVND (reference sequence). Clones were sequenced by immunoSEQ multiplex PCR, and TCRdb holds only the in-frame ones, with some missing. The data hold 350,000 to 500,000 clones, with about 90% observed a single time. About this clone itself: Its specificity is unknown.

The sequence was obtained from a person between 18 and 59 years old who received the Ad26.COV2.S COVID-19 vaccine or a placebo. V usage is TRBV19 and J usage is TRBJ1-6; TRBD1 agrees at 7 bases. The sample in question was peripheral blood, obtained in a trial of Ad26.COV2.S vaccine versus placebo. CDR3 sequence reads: CASSPRTGRGPPLHF. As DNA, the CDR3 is TGTGCCAGTAGTCCCCGGACAGGAAGAGGTCCACCCCTCCACTTT.